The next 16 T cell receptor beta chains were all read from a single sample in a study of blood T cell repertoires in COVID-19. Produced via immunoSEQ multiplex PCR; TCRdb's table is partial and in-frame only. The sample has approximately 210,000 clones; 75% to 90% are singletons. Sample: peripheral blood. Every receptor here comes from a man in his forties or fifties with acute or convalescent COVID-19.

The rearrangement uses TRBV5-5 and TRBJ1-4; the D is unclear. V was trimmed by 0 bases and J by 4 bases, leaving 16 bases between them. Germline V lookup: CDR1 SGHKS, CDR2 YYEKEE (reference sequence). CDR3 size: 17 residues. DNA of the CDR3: TGTGCCAGCAGCTTGGTATCTTCGGGGTCGTTTAATGAAAAACTGTTTTTT. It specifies CASSLVSSGSFNEKLFF.

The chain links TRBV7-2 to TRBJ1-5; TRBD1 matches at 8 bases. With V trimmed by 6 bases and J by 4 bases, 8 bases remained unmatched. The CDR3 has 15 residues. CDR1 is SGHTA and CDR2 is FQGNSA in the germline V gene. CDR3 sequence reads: CASSQGQGLNQPQHF. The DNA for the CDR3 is TGTGCCAGCAGTCAAGGACAGGGTCTTAATCAGCCCCAGCATTTT.

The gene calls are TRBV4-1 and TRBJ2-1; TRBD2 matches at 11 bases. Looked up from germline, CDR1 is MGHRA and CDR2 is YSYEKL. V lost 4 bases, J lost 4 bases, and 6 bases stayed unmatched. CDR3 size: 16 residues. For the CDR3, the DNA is TGCGCCAGCAGCCGCGAGGGACTAGCGGTGTACAATGAGCAGTTCTTC. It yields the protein CASSREGLAVYNEQFF.

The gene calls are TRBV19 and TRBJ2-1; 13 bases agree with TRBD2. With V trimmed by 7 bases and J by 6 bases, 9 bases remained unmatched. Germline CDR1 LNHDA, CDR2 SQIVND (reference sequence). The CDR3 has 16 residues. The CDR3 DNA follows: TGTGCCAGTACGACCACTAGCGGGGGGGCCTTCAATGAGCAGTTCTTC. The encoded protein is CASTTTSGGAFNEQFF. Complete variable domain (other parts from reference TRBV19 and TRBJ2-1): DGGITQSPKYLFRKEGQNVTLSCEQNLNHDAMYWYRQDPGQGLRLIYYSQIVNDFQKGDIAEGYSVSREKKESFPLTVTSAQKNPTAFYLCASTTTSGGAFNEQFFGPGTRLTVL.

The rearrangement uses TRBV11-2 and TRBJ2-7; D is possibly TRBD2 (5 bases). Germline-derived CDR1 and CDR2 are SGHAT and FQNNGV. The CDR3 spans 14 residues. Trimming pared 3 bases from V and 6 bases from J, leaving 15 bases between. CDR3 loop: CASSFAGNTREQYF. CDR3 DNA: TGTGCCAGCAGCTTTGCGGGTAATACGCGCGAGCAGTACTTC.

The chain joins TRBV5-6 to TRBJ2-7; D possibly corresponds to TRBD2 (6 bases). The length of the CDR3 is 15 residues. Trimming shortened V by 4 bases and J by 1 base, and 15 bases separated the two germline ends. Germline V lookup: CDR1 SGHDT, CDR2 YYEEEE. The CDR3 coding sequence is TGTGCCAGCAGCAACAGCTTGGAGGGGTCCTACGAGCAGTACTTC. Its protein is CASSNSLEGSYEQYF.

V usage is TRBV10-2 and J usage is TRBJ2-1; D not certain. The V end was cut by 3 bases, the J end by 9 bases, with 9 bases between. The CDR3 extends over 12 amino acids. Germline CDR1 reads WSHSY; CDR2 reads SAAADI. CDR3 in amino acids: CASSDRRREQFF. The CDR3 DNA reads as TGCGCCAGCAGTGACCGGCGGCGTGAGCAGTTCTTC.

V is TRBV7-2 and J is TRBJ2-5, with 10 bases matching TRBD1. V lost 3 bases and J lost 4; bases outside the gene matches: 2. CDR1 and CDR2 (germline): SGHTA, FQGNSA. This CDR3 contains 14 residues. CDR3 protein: CASSLGDRGETQYF. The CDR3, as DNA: TGTGCCAGCAGCTTGGGGGACAGGGGAGAGACCCAGTACTTC.

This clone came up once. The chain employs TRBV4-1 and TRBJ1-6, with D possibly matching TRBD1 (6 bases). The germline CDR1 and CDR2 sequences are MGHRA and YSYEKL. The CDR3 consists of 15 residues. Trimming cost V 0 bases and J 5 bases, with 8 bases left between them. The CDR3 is CASSQDAGDNSPLHF. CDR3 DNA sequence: TGCGCCAGCAGCCAAGATGCAGGGGATAATTCACCCCTCCACTTT.

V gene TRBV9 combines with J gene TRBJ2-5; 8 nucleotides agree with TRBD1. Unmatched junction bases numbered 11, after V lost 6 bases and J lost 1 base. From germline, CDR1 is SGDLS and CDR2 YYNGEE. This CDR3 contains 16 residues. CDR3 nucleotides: TGTGCCAGCACCTTGAGCGGACAGGGCTTCCAAGAGACCCAGTACTTC. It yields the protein CASTLSGQGFQETQYF.

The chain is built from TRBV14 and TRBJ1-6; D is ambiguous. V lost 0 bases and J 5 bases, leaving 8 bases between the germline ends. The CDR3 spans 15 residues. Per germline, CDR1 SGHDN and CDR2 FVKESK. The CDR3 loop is CASSQDRPHNSPLHF. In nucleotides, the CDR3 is TGTGCCAGCAGCCAAGACAGGCCGCATAATTCACCCCTCCACTTT.

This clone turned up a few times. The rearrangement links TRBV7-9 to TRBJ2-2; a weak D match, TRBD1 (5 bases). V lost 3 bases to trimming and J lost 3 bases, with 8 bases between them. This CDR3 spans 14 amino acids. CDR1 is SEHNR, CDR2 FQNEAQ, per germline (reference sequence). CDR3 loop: CASSFSGYTGELFF. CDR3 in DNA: TGTGCCAGCAGCTTCTCAGGGTACACCGGGGAGCTGTTTTTT.

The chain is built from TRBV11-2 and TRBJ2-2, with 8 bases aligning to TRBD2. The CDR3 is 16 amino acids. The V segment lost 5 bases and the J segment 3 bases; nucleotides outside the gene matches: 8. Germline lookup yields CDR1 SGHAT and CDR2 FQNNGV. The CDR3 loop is CASSLRSGAYTGELFF. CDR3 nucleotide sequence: TGTGCCAGCAGCCTCCGTAGCGGGGCCTACACCGGGGAGCTGTTTTTT.

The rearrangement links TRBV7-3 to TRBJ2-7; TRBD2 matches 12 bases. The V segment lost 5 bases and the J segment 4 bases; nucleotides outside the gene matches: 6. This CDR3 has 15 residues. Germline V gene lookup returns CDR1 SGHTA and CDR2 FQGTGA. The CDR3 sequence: CASSPGTSGQYEQYF. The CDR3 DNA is TGTGCCAGCAGCCCCGGGACTAGCGGGCAATACGAGCAGTACTTC.

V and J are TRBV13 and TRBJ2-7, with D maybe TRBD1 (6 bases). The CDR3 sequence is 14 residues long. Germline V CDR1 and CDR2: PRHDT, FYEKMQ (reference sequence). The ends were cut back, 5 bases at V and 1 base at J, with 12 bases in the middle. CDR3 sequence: CASSRYGTSYEQYF. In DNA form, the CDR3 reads TGTGCCAGCAGCCGGTACGGGACATCCTACGAGCAGTACTTC.

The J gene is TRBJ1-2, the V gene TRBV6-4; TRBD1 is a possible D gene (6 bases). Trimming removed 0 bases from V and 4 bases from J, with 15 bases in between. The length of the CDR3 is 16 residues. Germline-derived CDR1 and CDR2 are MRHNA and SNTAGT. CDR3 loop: CASSDSSVGGAYGYTF. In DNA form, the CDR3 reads TGTGCCAGCAGTGACTCATCAGTTGGGGGGGCCTATGGCTACACCTTC.